The TCR beta chain under discussion was sequenced for a study of blood T cell repertoires in COVID-19. Sequenced by immunoSEQ multiplex PCR; TCRdb stores in-frame clones only, minus some. The sample has a few hundred thousand clones; around 86% are singletons. V gave up 6 bases and J gave up 7 bases, with 10 bases separating them. Germline V lookup: CDR1 LGHNA, CDR2 YSLEER. The CDR3 contains 12 residues. Sequencing was carried out using peripheral blood. The clonotype was recovered from a human donor in a cohort sampled during active COVID-19. The rearrangement joins TRBV4-3 to TRBJ1-5; no reliable D call. The CDR3 protein is CASSFLGQPQHF. CDR3 coding DNA: TGCGCCAGCAGTTTCCTGGGCCAGCCCCAGCATTTT.